A selection of T cell receptor beta chains follows, all from one sample in a study of blood T cell repertoires in COVID-19. Assay used: immunoSEQ multiplex PCR; TCRdb lists only in-frame clones, some missing. The profile shows around 140,000 clones, 80% to 90% of them singletons. The sequencing sample was made of peripheral blood. These TCRs come from a man aged 55-75 years with active or convalescent COVID-19. The CDR3 runs from the conserved cysteine through the conserved F or W. The D gene is left open where the match is weak. Only some rows state a clone size, as once, few, many or a class for expanded clones.

. | TRBD2 | TRBJ2-1 | TRBV14 | TGTGCCAGCAGCCAATTCCTAGCGGTAGGGAATAACAATGAGCAGTTCTTC | CASSQFLAVGNNNEQFF
many | TRBD2 | TRBJ2-1 | TRBV4-3 | TGCGCCAGCGGTCGCAGACTAGCGGGAGACGAGAATGAGCAGTTCTTC | CASGRRLAGDENEQFF
once | TRBD2 | TRBJ2-7 | TRBV11-2 | TGTGCCAGCAGCGCCCGGACTAGCGGGACTCTCTACGAGCAGTACTTC | CASSARTSGTLYEQYF
once | TRBD2 | TRBJ2-1 | TRBV7-9 | TGTGCCAGCAGCTTAGCTAGCGGGGCTCGCAATGAGCAGTTCTTC | CASSLASGARNEQFF
few | . | TRBJ1-1 | TRBV5-6 | TGTGCCAGCAGCTTGGATTGGCGCGGGGGGAACACTGAAGCTTTCTTT | CASSLDWRGGNTEAFF
. | TRBD2 | TRBJ2-3 | TRBV9 | TGTGCCAGCAGCGTTAGCGGGAGGGGGGCAGATACGCAGTATTTT | CASSVSGRGADTQYF
. | TRBD1 | TRBJ1-6 | TRBV20-1 | TGCAGTGCTAGTACTCGGACAGGGGTGGGGGGTTCACCCCTCCACTTT | CSASTRTGVGGSPLHF
. | TRBD2 | TRBJ2-5 | TRBV7-6 | TGTGCCAGCAGAAGGGGCGGGAGGGCCCCCCAAGAGACCCAGTACTTC | CASRRGGRAPQETQYF
once | TRBD2 | TRBJ2-2 | TRBV13 | TGTGCCAGCAGCTGGACTAGCGGGAGGTTGGATAACGCCGGGGAGCTGTTTTTT | CASSWTSGRLDNAGELFF
. | TRBD1 | TRBJ1-2 | TRBV29-1 | TGCAGCGCCTGGGACAGGGGGAACTATGGCTACACCTTC | CSAWDRGNYGYTF
. | . | TRBJ1-1 | TRBV20-1 | TGCAGTGCTAGCCTCGTCCCTGAAGCTTTCTTT | CSASLVPEAFF
. | TRBD2 | TRBJ2-2 | TRBV7-3 | TGTGCCAGCAGCCCCGTAGCGGGAGGGAGGACCGGGGAGCTGTTTTTT | CASSPVAGGRTGELFF
few | TRBD2 | TRBJ2-6 | TRBV6-1 | TGTGCCAGCAGTGTTCAGCGGGGATTATCTGGGGCCAACGTCCTGACTTTC | CASSVQRGLSGANVLTF
. | . | TRBJ2-3 | TRBV24-1 | TGTGCCACCAGTGATCCTCGGGACAAGGGGACAGATACGCAGTATTTT | CATSDPRDKGTDTQYF